Each of the 19 T cell receptor beta chains below was sequenced from the same sample in a study of T cell responses to AZD1222 COVID-19 vaccine. Produced via immunoSEQ multiplex PCR; TCRdb's table is partial and in-frame only. The table lists more than 90,000 clones, about 86% of them singletons. The sample in question was peripheral blood, obtained 28 days after the second AZD1222 dose. The receptors derive from an adult who received the AZD1222 COVID-19 vaccine.

This sequence joins TRBV19 and TRBJ1-1, with D perhaps matching TRBD1 (6 bases). V lost 3 bases to trimming and J lost 5 bases, with 13 bases between them. CDR1 is LNHDA, CDR2 SQIVND, per germline (reference sequence). The CDR3 runs to 14 residues. CDR3: CASSIPGEATEAFF. The CDR3 DNA reads TGTGCCAGTAGTATCCCAGGGGAGGCGACTGAAGCTTTCTTT.

The chain joins TRBV7-2 to TRBJ1-1, with D unresolved. The CDR3 covers 14 residues. V shed 2 bases and J shed 1 base, with 8 bases lying between them. The V gene's germline CDR1 is SGHTA and CDR2 FQGNSA. The CDR3 bases are TGTGCCAGCAGCTTACTCCTCTGGAACACTGAAGCTTTCTTT. This sequence encodes CASSLLLWNTEAFF.

The J gene is TRBJ1-2, the V gene TRBV2, with D uncertain. The germline V and J ends were trimmed by 3 bases and 0 bases, with 5 bases remaining between them. Germline V gene lookup returns CDR1 SNHLY and CDR2 FYNNEI. CDR3 size: 13 residues. This CDR3 reads CASSDAANYGYTF. In nucleotides, the CDR3 is TGTGCCAGCAGTGACGCGGCTAACTATGGCTACACCTTC.

V usage is TRBV24-1 and J usage is TRBJ2-2, with D possibly called TRBD1 or TRBD2 (5 bases each). Germline CDR1 reads KGHDR; CDR2 reads SFDVKD. The length of the CDR3 is 15 residues. Trimming pared 4 bases from V and 2 bases from J, leaving 10 bases between. Written as DNA, the CDR3 is TGTGCCACCAGTGACCCGGGACCTAACACCGGGGAGCTGTTTTTT. Residues: CATSDPGPNTGELFF.

The chain recombines TRBV7-9 with TRBJ2-7, with 9 positions matching TRBD1. V gave up 2 bases and J gave up 2 bases; unmatched junction bases: 1. Germline V gives CDR1 SEHNR, CDR2 FQNEAQ (reference sequence). There are 14 residues in the CDR3. CDR3 amino acids: CASSLWDRAYEQYF. CDR3 in DNA: TGTGCCAGCAGCTTATGGGACAGGGCCTACGAGCAGTACTTC.

The chain uses TRBV10-3 and TRBJ2-7; 9 nucleotides agree with TRBD2. CDR3 length equals 14 residues. V dropped 2 bases and J dropped 9; count of bases not matched to a gene: 8. Per the germline V gene, CDR1 is ENHRY and CDR2 is SYGVKD. CDR3 DNA: TGTGCCATCAGTGAGAGTAGCGGGAGTGGGGGGCAGTACTTC. Protein: CAISESSGSGGQYF.

V gene TRBV29-1 combines with J gene TRBJ2-1; 7 bases are shared with TRBD2. The CDR3 extends over 15 amino acids. Germline V gene lookup returns CDR1 SQVTM and CDR2 ANQGSEA. V was clipped by 5 bases and J by 7 bases; unmatched bases: 14. CDR3: CSVQTGSGRRNEQFF. CDR3 DNA: TGCAGCGTTCAAACCGGGTCCGGGAGGAGGAATGAGCAGTTCTTC.

CDR3 nucleotides: TGTGCCAGCAGGAGTATGAGGAATTCACCCCTCCACTTT. Protein product: CASRSMRNSPLHF. The chain employs TRBV6-5 and TRBJ1-6, with D hard to call. V was shortened by 6 bases and J by 7 bases, with 10 bases between the two germline ends. CDR1 and CDR2 from the germline V gene are MNHEY and SVGAGI. The CDR3 has 13 residues.

This chain joins TRBV12-3 or TRBV12-4 and TRBJ1-2, with D unresolved. V was trimmed by 5 bases and J by 5 bases, leaving 9 bases between them. CDR3 size: 12 residues. The CDR3 DNA reads as TGTGCCAGCAGTCCCCTAGGTTATGGCTACACCTTC. This sequence encodes CASSPLGYGYTF.

The CDR3 here is CASSLAWGESGNEQFF. CDR3 nucleotide sequence: TGTGCCAGCAGCTTAGCGTGGGGGGAATCGGGGAATGAGCAGTTCTTC. The J gene is TRBJ2-1, the V gene TRBV7-9; possible D gene TRBD2, 6 bases. Trimming shortened V by 0 bases and J by 7 bases, and 16 bases separated the two germline ends. Germline loops: CDR1 SEHNR, CDR2 FQNEAQ (reference sequence). CDR3 length: 16 residues. The entire variable domain, with the rest obtained from reference TRBV7-9 and TRBJ2-1, is as follows: DTGVSQNPRHKITKRGQNVTFRCDPISEHNRLYWYRQTLGQGPEFLTYFQNEAQLEKSRLLSDRFSAERPKGSFSTLEIQRTEQGDSAMYLCASSLAWGESGNEQFFGPGTRLTVL.

This chain joins TRBV6-5 and TRBJ1-3; D not certain. Trimming shortened V by 6 bases and J by 1 base, and 13 bases separated the two germline ends. CDR3 length equals 15 residues. Germline V gene data show CDR1 as MNHEY and CDR2 as SVGAGI. CDR3 sequence: CASRPPDGSGNTIYF. CDR3 sequence (DNA): TGTGCCAGCAGACCCCCGGATGGGTCTGGAAACACCATATATTTT.

The chain combines TRBV7-6 with TRBJ2-2; 7 positions agree with TRBD1. This CDR3 has 17 residues. The germline V gene has CDR1 SGHVS and CDR2 FNYEAQ. Unmatched junction bases numbered 4, after V lost 0 bases and J lost 0 bases. The DNA for the CDR3 is TGTGCCAGCAGCTTAGCGGACAGGCTTTCGAACACCGGGGAGCTGTTTTTT. Protein product: CASSLADRLSNTGELFF.

This chain joins TRBV7-2 and TRBJ2-2; D assignment may be TRBD1 or TRBD2 (5 bases each). V gave up 3 bases and J gave up 0 bases, with 8 bases separating them. There are 15 residues in the CDR3. Per the germline V gene, CDR1 is SGHTA and CDR2 is FQGNSA. CDR3: CASSFGTANTGELFF. CDR3 coding DNA: TGTGCCAGCAGCTTCGGGACGGCGAACACCGGGGAGCTGTTTTTT.

The gene calls are TRBV3-1 (or the pseudogene TRBV3-2) and TRBJ1-1; D is unresolved. Germline V lookup: CDR1 LGHDT, CDR2 YNNKEL (reference sequence). CDR3 length: 12 amino acids. Trimming took off 2 bases at V and 2 bases at J, with 3 bases between the two ends. The CDR3 DNA sequence: TGTGCCAGCAGCCAAACCAACACTGAAGCTTTCTTT. It encodes CASSQTNTEAFF.

The rearrangement links TRBV5-4 to TRBJ1-1; maybe TRBD1 (6 bases). Germline loops: CDR1 SGHNT, CDR2 YYREEE (reference sequence). V was shortened by 5 bases and J by 1 base, with 12 bases between the two germline ends. CDR3 length: 14 residues. The CDR3 DNA follows: TGTGCCAGCAGTTCAAACAGGGAGAACACTGAAGCTTTCTTT. This translates into CASSSNRENTEAFF.

V is TRBV10-3 and J is TRBJ1-2, with 9 bases matching TRBD1. After removal of 3 bases from V and 6 bases from J, the junction contained 23 bases not matched to a gene. CDR1 is ENHRY, CDR2 SYGVKD, per germline. The CDR3 covers 20 residues. The CDR3 region is CAISDPSVELGQGTSHGYTF. The CDR3 bases are TGTGCCATCAGTGATCCTTCCGTTGAACTGGGACAGGGTACGTCCCATGGCTACACCTTC.

This clone has just one count. As DNA, the CDR3 is TGTGCCAGCAGCCAAGAGATGGACAGACCTCTACCCCTCCACTTT. Protein: CASSQEMDRPLPLHF. The J gene is TRBJ1-6, the V gene TRBV3-1 (or the pseudogene TRBV3-2), with a tentative D call TRBD1 (6 bases). V lost 0 bases and J 12 bases, leaving 15 bases between the germline ends. The CDR3 spans 15 residues. Germline CDR1 LGHDT, CDR2 YNNKEL (reference sequence).

The chain carries TRBV12-3 or TRBV12-4 and TRBJ1-1, with D tentatively TRBD1 (5 bases). The V end lost 9 bases, the J end lost 6 bases, and 17 bases lay between the germline ends. The CDR3 has 13 amino acids. The chain's CDR3 is CASLVGGKSEAFF. As DNA, the CDR3 is TGTGCCAGTTTAGTGGGGGGAAAATCTGAAGCTTTCTTT.

The chain carries TRBV3-1 (or the pseudogene TRBV3-2) and TRBJ1-5; D not resolved. The V gene's germline CDR1 is LGHDT and CDR2 YNNKEL (reference sequence). Trimming took off 1 base at V and 4 bases at J, with 11 bases between the two ends. This CDR3 is built from 15 residues. CDR3 coding DNA: TGTGCCAGCAGCCAAGGGAGCCAGAATAATCAGCCCCAGCATTTT. It yields the protein CASSQGSQNNQPQHF.